What follows are 22 T cell receptor beta chains derived from one specimen sequenced in a study of T cell responses to AZD1222 COVID-19 vaccine. Generated by immunoSEQ multiplex PCR, the TCRdb table keeps only in-frame clones and is missing some. This sample has over 100,000 clones, with approximately 90% found just once. The specimen comprised peripheral blood, sampled on day 0 of AZD1222 vaccination. The receptors shown here come from an adult in good health.

The gene calls are TRBV13 and TRBJ2-1, with D possibly called TRBD1 or TRBD2 (5 bases each). CDR1 is PRHDT and CDR2 is FYEKMQ in the germline V gene (reference sequence). The CDR3 has 13 amino acids. V was pared by 3 bases and J by 5 bases, with 8 bases between. CDR3 region: CASSLRGHNEQFF. The CDR3, as DNA: TGTGCCAGCAGCTTGAGGGGACACAATGAGCAGTTCTTC.

The chain combines TRBV4-3 with TRBJ2-5, with D possibly being TRBD2 (5 bases). This CDR3 is built from 13 residues. Deletions cut 4 bases from V and 7 bases from J, with 13 bases between. Germline-derived CDR1 and CDR2 are LGHNA and YSLEER. The CDR3 is CASSPGLAPTQYF. The CDR3 region has the DNA TGCGCCAGCAGCCCTGGACTGGCCCCGACCCAGTACTTC.

This clone was recorded only once. The chain is built from TRBV19 and TRBJ2-3; D is unresolved. V lost 6 bases, J lost 5 bases, and 12 bases lay in between. The CDR3 has 13 amino acids. CDR1 and CDR2 (germline): LNHDA, SQIVND (reference sequence). The CDR3 sequence is CASSPSGLDTQYF. The CDR3 DNA follows: TGTGCCAGTAGCCCCTCCGGTTTAGATACGCAGTATTTT.

The chain uses TRBV5-1 and TRBJ2-7; possible D gene TRBD1, 5 bases. The CDR3 runs 15 residues. Germline V gives CDR1 SGHRS, CDR2 YFSETQ. Trimming cost V 0 bases and J 2 bases, with 12 bases left between them. CDR3 nucleotide sequence: TGCGCCAGCAGCTTGGGGGGCGCGGACCCCTACGAGCAGTACTTC. Translating gives CASSLGGADPYEQYF.

The chain is built from TRBV28 and TRBJ1-1; D is undetermined. Germline V lookup: CDR1 MDHEN, CDR2 SYDVKM. The V end lost 6 bases, the J end lost 0 bases, and 8 bases lay between the germline ends. This CDR3 is 13 amino acids long. CDR3 amino acids: CASSSRMNTEAFF. CDR3 nucleotide sequence: TGTGCCAGCAGCTCTCGCATGAACACTGAAGCTTTCTTT.

The chain couples TRBV28 to TRBJ2-2, with 8 positions matching TRBD1. CDR3 length equals 14 residues. V was clipped by 6 bases and J by 6 bases; unmatched bases: 6. In germline, CDR1 is MDHEN, CDR2 SYDVKM. The CDR3 is CASRADRAAGELFF. The CDR3 coding sequence is TGTGCCAGCAGGGCGGACAGGGCGGCCGGGGAGCTGTTTTTT.

The CDR3 protein is CASSRDTYTF. CDR3 DNA: TGTGCCAGCAGCCGGGACACCTACACCTTC. The chain has TRBV9 and TRBJ1-2, with D possibly being TRBD1 (6 bases). This CDR3 contains 10 residues. V gave up 4 bases and J gave up 10 bases, with 8 bases separating them. Germline CDR1 SGDLS, CDR2 YYNGEE.

The chain couples TRBV5-1 to TRBJ2-7; D perhaps matches TRBD1 (6 bases). The CDR3 is made up of 15 amino acids. V shed 0 bases and J shed 5 bases, with 15 bases lying between them. The germline V gene has CDR1 SGHRS and CDR2 YFSETQ. CDR3 in amino acids: CASSLGQVPPDEQYF. The CDR3 DNA reads TGCGCCAGCAGCTTGGGACAGGTGCCTCCTGACGAGCAGTACTTC.

This chain links TRBV6-5 with TRBJ1-5, with D possibly being TRBD1 (5 bases). Germline-derived CDR1 and CDR2 are MNHEY and SVGAGI. The CDR3 runs to 14 residues. Trimming took 6 bases from V and 0 from J, leaving 9 bases between them. This chain's CDR3 is CASRPGPSNQPQHF. CDR3 coding DNA: TGTGCCAGCAGGCCGGGGCCTAGCAATCAGCCCCAGCATTTT.

The J gene is TRBJ2-7, the V gene TRBV6-5; D uncertain. CDR1 MNHEY and CDR2 SVGAGI come from the germline V gene. V lost 5 bases and J lost 6, with 14 bases in between. The CDR3 contains 13 residues. In nucleotides, the CDR3 is TGTGCCAGCAGTAACCCCCCTTTTGCCGAGCAGTACTTC. Its translation: CASSNPPFAEQYF.

This rearrangement joins TRBV9 to TRBJ2-3, with 9 bases matching TRBD2. This CDR3 has 17 residues. The ends lost 4 bases at V and 3 bases at J; junction bases unmatched: 12. The V gene's germline CDR1 is SGDLS and CDR2 YYNGEE. The CDR3 region is CASSLGDSGGGTDTQYF. The CDR3 DNA sequence: TGTGCCAGCAGCCTCGGTGATAGCGGGGGAGGGACAGATACGCAGTATTTT. Full variable domain (outside the CDR3, taken from reference TRBV9 and TRBJ2-3): DSGVTQTPKHLITATGQRVTLRCSPRSGDLSVYWYQQSLDQGLQFLIQYYNGEERAKGNILERFSAQQFPDLHSELNLSSLELGDSALYFCASSLGDSGGGTDTQYFGPGTRLTVL.

The chain recombines TRBV4-3 with TRBJ2-7; TRBD1 aligns across 7 bases. Germline assignment: CDR1 LGHNA and CDR2 YSLEER. The ends lost 0 bases at V and 1 base at J; junction bases unmatched: 15. The CDR3 is made up of 19 amino acids. The CDR3 protein is CASSQDPTRKGGESYEQYF. CDR3 in DNA: TGCGCCAGCAGCCAAGATCCTACCCGGAAAGGGGGCGAGTCCTACGAGCAGTACTTC.

The chain joins TRBV11-2 to TRBJ2-7; 10 nucleotides line up with TRBD1. There are 15 residues in the CDR3. Trimming removed 0 bases from V and 2 bases from J; junction bases left unmatched: 1. The V gene's germline CDR1 is SGHAT and CDR2 FQNNGV. CDR3 in amino acids: CASSLEGTGAYEQYF. As DNA, the CDR3 is TGTGCCAGCAGCTTAGAGGGGACAGGGGCCTACGAGCAGTACTTC. Filled out from reference TRBV11-2 and TRBJ2-7, the complete variable domain reads EAGVAQSPRYKIIEKRQSVAFWCNPISGHATLYWYQQILGQGPKLLIQFQNNGVVDDSQLPKDRFSAERLKGVDSTLKIQPAKLEDSAVYLCASSLEGTGAYEQYFGPGTRLTVT.

The chain joins TRBV6-5 to TRBJ2-7; no definite D call. Germline V gives CDR1 MNHEY, CDR2 SVGAGI. The CDR3 length is 13 residues. V lost 0 bases and J 2 bases, leaving 5 bases between the germline ends. Written as DNA, the CDR3 is TGTGCCAGCAGTTACTCAGTTACCTACGAGCAGTACTTC. Translating it yields CASSYSVTYEQYF.

The chain recombines TRBV5-8 with TRBJ1-4; possible D gene TRBD1, 6 bases. CDR1 is SGHTS and CDR2 is YDEGEE in the germline V gene. The CDR3 totals 15 residues. V lost 5 bases and J 8 bases, leaving 19 bases between the germline ends. CDR3 DNA sequence: TGTGCCAGCAGAGCGTCCGGGGGCATTCGAGAAAAACTGTTTTTT. This codes for CASRASGGIREKLFF.

V is TRBV19 and J is TRBJ2-3, with D perhaps TRBD2 (6 bases). Germline CDR1 is LNHDA and CDR2 is SQIVND (reference sequence). The CDR3 is made up of 15 amino acids. V dropped 3 bases and J dropped 0 bases, with 10 bases sitting between them. CDR3 region: CASSMGTRSTDTQYF. In DNA form, the CDR3 reads TGTGCCAGTAGTATGGGGACTCGAAGCACAGATACGCAGTATTTT. Using reference TRBV19 and TRBJ2-3 for the parts outside the CDR3, the full variable domain is DGGITQSPKYLFRKEGQNVTLSCEQNLNHDAMYWYRQDPGQGLRLIYYSQIVNDFQKGDIAEGYSVSREKKESFPLTVTSAQKNPTAFYLCASSMGTRSTDTQYFGPGTRLTVL.

This rearrangement joins TRBV2 to TRBJ1-1; TRBD1 matches at 7 bases. The germline V gene encodes CDR1 SNHLY and CDR2 FYNNEI. The CDR3 spans 15 residues. With 7 bases clipped from V and 2 bases from J, the junction kept 10 bases outside the gene matches. The CDR3 DNA is TGTGCCAGCATAAGACAGGGAAGGAAAAACACTGAAGCTTTCTTT. Encoded protein: CASIRQGRKNTEAFF. The whole variable domain, filled in from reference TRBV2 and TRBJ1-1, reads EPEVTQTPSHQVTQMGQEVILRCVPISNHLYFYWYRQILGQKVEFLVSFYNNEISEKSEIFDDQFSVERPDGSNFTLKIRSTKLEDSAMYFCASIRQGRKNTEAFFGQGTRLTVV.

The chain is built from TRBV30 and TRBJ2-7; no clear D gene. CDR1 and CDR2 (germline): GTSNPN, SVGIG (reference sequence). Trimming removed 7 bases at V and 4 bases at J, with 17 bases between. There are 13 residues in the CDR3. DNA for the CDR3: TGTGCCTACGGACCGACCCGCTGGTACGAGCAGTACTTC. Translating it yields CAYGPTRWYEQYF.

V and J are TRBV7-9 and TRBJ2-5; 9 bases are a match to TRBD2. Germline CDR1 SEHNR, CDR2 FQNEAQ (reference sequence). V shed 5 bases, J shed 0 bases, and the junction held 7 bases outside the gene matches. This CDR3 contains 16 residues. DNA for the CDR3: TGTGCCAGCAGCCCAGGGGTAGCGGGGGACCAAGAGACCCAGTACTTC. Residues: CASSPGVAGDQETQYF.

This chain's CDR3 is CASSFGWAGDSPLHF. Here the CDR3 DNA reads TGTGCCAGCAGCTTTGGCTGGGCGGGTGATTCACCCCTCCACTTT. This chain connects TRBV7-9 to TRBJ1-6; D unresolved. There are 15 residues in the CDR3. V lost 3 bases, J lost 8 bases, and 14 bases lay in between. From germline, CDR1 is SEHNR and CDR2 FQNEAQ (reference sequence).

This chain joins TRBV5-6 and TRBJ1-2; no firm D call. CDR3 length: 15 residues. V lost 2 bases and J lost 7, with 18 bases in between. The V gene's germline CDR1 is SGHDT and CDR2 YYEEEE. DNA of the CDR3: TGTGCCAGCAGCTTCCGAAAGGGAGCCGTCTTTGGCTACACCTTC. This gives the protein CASSFRKGAVFGYTF. Variable domain in full (rest from reference TRBV5-6 and TRBJ1-2): DAGVTQSPTHLIKTRGQQVTLRCSPKSGHDTVSWYQQALGQGPQFIFQYYEEEERQRGNFPDRFSGHQFPNYSSELNVNALLLGDSALYLCASSFRKGAVFGYTFGSGTRLTVV.

In DNA form, the CDR3 reads TGTGCCAGCAGCTTGATGCAGGGGTATGGCTACACCTTC. Its protein product is CASSLMQGYGYTF. The V and J genes are TRBV7-9 and TRBJ1-2; TRBD1 might be the D (6 bases). This CDR3 is built from 13 residues. Germline CDR1 SEHNR, CDR2 FQNEAQ (reference sequence). V was trimmed by 3 bases and J by 5 bases, leaving 10 bases between them.